The 27 T cell receptor beta chains in this list originate from one sample, sequenced in a study of metastatic and nonmetastatic thyroid tumors. Until they underwent thyroid surgery, no patient had received any treatment. TCRdb reanalyzed the PCR reads with MiXCR. The table has some 16,000 clones, roughly a quarter seen once; the top ten hold more than 10%. Sequencing was done on a sample of tumor tissue. These receptors were collected from a male donor with papillary thyroid cancer or a benign thyroid nodule (not recorded which). Some clones in this sample may be carry-over from other donors' samples.

This clone was counted ten times or more. This chain joins TRBV13 and TRBJ2-5; TRBD2 aligns across 8 bases. The CDR3 spans 15 residues. CDR1 is PRHDT and CDR2 is FYEKMQ in the germline V gene (reference sequence). J was trimmed by 2 bases and V by 5 bases; bases with no gene match: 7. The CDR3 nucleotides read TGTGCCAGCAGCCGGGGGGGATTCTCACAAGAGACCCAGTACTTC. This codes for CASSRGGFSQETQYF.

This clone is categorized as large. The chain joins TRBV20-1 to TRBJ1-1; D remains unclear. CDR3 length: 13 residues. Trimming removed 0 bases at V and 2 bases at J, with 7 bases between. CDR1 is DFQATT and CDR2 is SNEGSKA in the germline V gene (reference sequence). CDR3 nucleotide sequence: TGCAGTGCTAGAGATGGGGAAAACACTGAAGCTTTCTTT. Protein sequence: CSARDGENTEAFF.

At least ten counts were recorded for this clone. V gene TRBV28 combines with J gene TRBJ2-3, with 14 bases matching TRBD2. This CDR3 region has 17 residues. With 5 bases clipped from V and 1 base from J, the junction kept 5 bases outside the gene matches. The germline V gene has CDR1 MDHEN and CDR2 SYDVKM. The CDR3 sequence is CASSRLAGGPGTDTQYF. CDR3 nucleotides: TGTGCCAGCAGTCGACTAGCGGGGGGGCCCGGCACAGATACGCAGTATTTT. The variable domain in full, with the rest retrieved from reference TRBV28 and TRBJ2-3, is DVKVTQSSRYLVKRTGEKVFLECVQDMDHENMFWYRQDPGLGLRLIYFSYDVKMKEKGDIPEGYSVSREKKERFSLILESASTNQTSMYLCASSRLAGGPGTDTQYFGPGTRLTVL.

This clone is labeled medium-sized. This chain joins TRBV6-1 and TRBJ1-6, with D possibly being TRBD1 (6 bases). The germline V gene encodes CDR1 MNHNS and CDR2 SASEGT. V lost 6 bases and J 9 bases, leaving 18 bases between the germline ends. This CDR3 comprises 15 residues. The CDR3 bases are TGTGCCAGCAGGGAGTATAACAGGGCCAGTTCACCCCTCCACTTT. Encoded protein: CASREYNRASSPLHF.

On this clone: Being one base from a much bigger clone, this may be a read error. This chain uses TRBV27 with TRBJ2-2; D possibly corresponds to TRBD2 (5 bases). The CDR3 loop spans 13 amino acids. Per the germline V gene, CDR1 is MNHEY and CDR2 is SMNVEV (reference sequence). In DNA, the CDR3 is TGTGCCAGCAGTTTCTTGATTAACGGGGAGCTGGTTTTT. Translation: CASSFLINGELVF.

At least ten counts were recorded for this clone. The chain couples TRBV20-1 to TRBJ1-3; 10 bases agree with TRBD1. Germline V lookup: CDR1 DFQATT, CDR2 SNEGSKA (reference sequence). The CDR3 has 13 residues. J was trimmed by 8 bases and V by 6 bases; bases with no gene match: 7. CDR3 coding DNA: TGCAGTGCCCCGATGGACAGGGGGGACACCATATATTTT. It yields the protein CSAPMDRGDTIYF.

By proportion, this clone is medium-sized. The chain is built from TRBV20-1 and TRBJ2-7; a weak D match, TRBD2 (6 bases). This CDR3 is built from 14 residues. Germline assignment: CDR1 DFQATT and CDR2 SNEGSKA (reference sequence). Between the trimmed V and J ends, which lost 0 bases and 6 bases, there was a span of 15 bases. The DNA of the CDR3 is TGCAGTGCTAGAGACAGATCGGAGGGTCTCGAGCAGTACTTC. Protein sequence: CSARDRSEGLEQYF.

V and J are TRBV28 and TRBJ2-7, with D unresolved. Germline CDR1 MDHEN, CDR2 SYDVKM. V gave up 5 bases and J gave up 4 bases, with 9 bases separating them. The CDR3 is 12 residues long. The CDR3 nucleotides are TGTGCCAGCAGTCCCTGGACGTACGAGCAGTACTTC. Protein: CASSPWTYEQYF. Together with reference TRBV28 and TRBJ2-7, the CDR3 gives the full variable domain: DVKVTQSSRYLVKRTGEKVFLECVQDMDHENMFWYRQDPGLGLRLIYFSYDVKMKEKGDIPEGYSVSREKKERFSLILESASTNQTSMYLCASSPWTYEQYFGPGTRLTVT.

This clone was counted ten times or more. The chain joins TRBV6-1 to TRBJ2-7; D is perhaps TRBD1 (5 bases). CDR1 is MNHNS, CDR2 SASEGT, per germline. The CDR3 runs to 14 residues. Trimming left V 2 bases short and J 5 bases short, with 13 bases between. In DNA form, the CDR3 reads TGTGCCAGCAGTGAATTGCAGGGTGTTGACGAGCAGTACTTC. Translation: CASSELQGVDEQYF.

This clone has ten or more counts. The rearrangement links TRBV2 to TRBJ1-4; unclear D gene. Germline values: CDR1 SNHLY, CDR2 FYNNEI. The ends were cut back, 6 bases at V and 8 bases at J, with 7 bases in the middle. The CDR3 is made up of 11 amino acids. The CDR3 nucleotides are TGTGCCAGCAGACTACAGGAAAAACTGTTTTTT. It is translated as CASRLQEKLFF.

This clone was seen ten or more times. The chain is built from TRBV6-5 and TRBJ1-4, with D possibly TRBD1 on 6 matching bases. CDR1 and CDR2 (germline): MNHEY, SVGAGI. The length of the CDR3 is 15 residues. Trimming left V 2 bases short and J 8 bases short, with 15 bases between. Here the CDR3 DNA reads TGTGCCAGCAGTTACCGGCAGGGGCTAATAGAAAAACTGTTTTTT. Its translation: CASSYRQGLIEKLFF.

This clone came up a few times. The chain joins TRBV28 to TRBJ1-4; no definite D call. Germline V gene data show CDR1 as MDHEN and CDR2 as SYDVKM. This CDR3 spans 15 amino acids. V was trimmed by 2 bases and J by 2 bases, leaving 9 bases between them. The CDR3 region has the DNA TGTGCCAGCAGTTTACCGGGTTCGACTAATGAAAAACTGTTTTTT. Its translation is CASSLPGSTNEKLFF.

Ten or more counts support this clone. This could be a read error, since a much larger clone is one nucleotide away. This CDR3 is also generated by other DNA sequences in the sample. V usage is TRBV5-1 and J usage is TRBJ2-3; TRBD1 matches at 8 bases. The CDR3 has 13 residues. The germline gives CDR1 SGHRS, CDR2 YFSETQ. In nucleotides, the CDR3 is TGCGCCAGCAACAGGGGGTTCACAGATACGCAGTACTTT. Protein sequence: CASNRGFTDTQYF.

This clone has a single count. This chain uses TRBV7-9 with TRBJ2-7; D may correspond to TRBD1 or TRBD2 (6 bases each). CDR3 length: 15 amino acids. The V gene's germline CDR1 is SEHNR and CDR2 FQNEAQ (reference sequence). Trimming removed 2 bases from V and 1 base from J, with 12 bases in between. For the CDR3, the DNA is TGTGCCAGCAGCTTACGGGGGACAAGGTCCTACGAGCAGTACTTC. It codes for CASSLRGTRSYEQYF.

This clone was found once. The chain has TRBV9 and TRBJ2-7, with D possibly matching TRBD1 (5 bases). V was shortened by 0 bases and J by 3 bases, with 7 bases between the two germline ends. This CDR3 is 13 amino acids long. The germline CDR1 and CDR2 sequences are SGDLS and YYNGEE. Here the CDR3 reads CASSVADSYEQYF. The CDR3 DNA reads TGTGCCAGCAGCGTAGCTGACAGCTACGAGCAGTACTTC. Complete variable domain (other parts from reference TRBV9 and TRBJ2-7): DSGVTQTPKHLITATGQRVTLRCSPRSGDLSVYWYQQSLDQGLQFLIQYYNGEERAKGNILERFSAQQFPDLHSELNLSSLELGDSALYFCASSVADSYEQYFGPGTRLTVT.

The chain couples TRBV6-1 to TRBJ2-1; TRBD2 matches at 13 bases. Germline values: CDR1 MNHNS, CDR2 SASEGT. The CDR3 has 15 residues. V dropped 6 bases and J dropped 6; count of bases not matched to a gene: 5. The CDR3 spells CASRSGTSGTNEQFF. Here the CDR3 DNA reads TGTGCCAGCAGATCCGGGACTAGCGGGACCAATGAGCAGTTCTTC.

This clone came up once. V usage is TRBV11-2 and J usage is TRBJ2-1; 8 bases agree with TRBD1. The CDR3 runs to 15 residues. V lost 3 bases and J lost 3; bases outside the gene matches: 4. Germline V gives CDR1 SGHAT, CDR2 FQNNGV. The CDR3 sequence: CASSLQGASYNEQFF. The DNA for the CDR3 is TGTGCCAGCAGCTTGCAGGGGGCGAGCTACAATGAGCAGTTCTTC.

V is TRBV30 and J is TRBJ1-2, with unresolved D. The CDR3 loop spans 13 amino acids. Looked up from germline, CDR1 is GTSNPN and CDR2 is SVGIG (reference sequence). Trimming took 4 bases from V and 6 from J, leaving 15 bases between them. The CDR3 protein is CAWKGTDSDGYTF. The CDR3 DNA follows: TGTGCCTGGAAAGGTACAGACTCTGATGGCTACACCTTC.

A word on this clone: Relative to the germline gene, one junction end is altered; a read error may explain this. The V gene is TRBV7-9, the J gene TRBJ2-7; 8 bases are shared with TRBD1. The CDR3 has 14 residues. Germline V lookup: CDR1 SEHNR, CDR2 FQNEAQ (reference sequence). The CDR3 reads CASSFVQGAFEHYF. The CDR3 DNA sequence: TGTGCCAGCAGCTTTGTGCAGGGGGCTTTCGAGCATTACTTC.

This clone has more than one count but fewer than ten. The chain is built from TRBV20-1 and TRBJ1-2; D unresolved. Per germline, CDR1 DFQATT and CDR2 SNEGSKA (reference sequence). This CDR3 is 12 amino acids long. Trimming took off 7 bases at V and 0 bases at J, with 9 bases between the two ends. In DNA, the CDR3 is TGCAGTGACAGCGAACCTAACTATGGCTACACCTTC. It yields the protein CSDSEPNYGYTF.

In its sample, this clone was seen a few times. This CDR3 fails to terminate in the conserved phenylalanine or tryptophan, so it likely reflects a read error. It is unclear where the CDR3 begins or ends on the DNA, so no DNA is shown, and the CDR3 is as TCRdb lists it. The chain is built from TRBV7-8 and TRBJ2-2; the listed D gene, TRBD1, was not tested against the DNA. Inclusive of both ends, the CDR3 amounts to 12 amino acids. Germline V CDR1 and CDR2: SGHVS, FQNEAQ. CDR3 amino acids: CASSQGTGALAG.

V gene TRBV15 combines with J gene TRBJ1-2; 9 bases line up with TRBD1. The V gene end was trimmed by 3 bases and the J gene end by 7 bases; junction bases not matched to a gene: 9. The V gene's germline CDR1 is LNHNV and CDR2 YYDKDF (reference sequence). The CDR3 covers 15 residues. CDR3 amino acids: CATSSSGTGTLGYTF. DNA for the CDR3: TGTGCCACCAGCAGTTCCGGGACAGGGACCCTTGGCTACACCTTC.

This clone was observed a few times. The chain combines TRBV28 with TRBJ2-3; D is uncertain. The germline V gene has CDR1 MDHEN and CDR2 SYDVKM. There are 13 residues in the CDR3. Trimming took 3 bases from V and 6 from J, leaving 10 bases between them. CDR3 sequence: CASSLSSWDTQYF. As DNA, the CDR3 is TGTGCCAGCAGTTTGAGCTCGTGGGATACGCAGTATTTT.

This clone is labeled medium-sized. The CDR3 loop reads CSAPLAGGTDTQYF. The CDR3 nucleotides read TGCAGTGCGCCACTAGCGGGAGGGACAGATACGCAGTATTTT. The rearrangement joins TRBV20-1 to TRBJ2-3; TRBD2 agrees at 13 bases. Losses at the gene ends were 6 bases for V and 3 bases for J; bases not matched to a gene: 3. The CDR3 loop spans 14 amino acids. The germline gives CDR1 DFQATT, CDR2 SNEGSKA (reference sequence).

By sample share, this clone is medium-sized. V gene TRBV2 combines with J gene TRBJ2-1; no clear D gene. From germline, CDR1 is SNHLY and CDR2 FYNNEI. The CDR3 is 12 residues long. V gave up 7 bases and J gave up 12 bases, with 16 bases separating them. The CDR3 reads CASTQIRDGQFF. CDR3 nucleotides: TGTGCCAGCACCCAGATTAGAGACGGGCAGTTCTTC. Full variable domain (missing parts from reference TRBV2 and TRBJ2-1): EPEVTQTPSHQVTQMGQEVILRCVPISNHLYFYWYRQILGQKVEFLVSFYNNEISEKSEIFDDQFSVERPDGSNFTLKIRSTKLEDSAMYFCASTQIRDGQFFGPGTRLTVL.

This clone came up many times. An end of the junction differs from the germline gene, which may be a read error. The genes are TRBV7-7 and TRBJ1-1; tentative D call: TRBD1 (5 bases). Germline V gives CDR1 SSHAT, CDR2 FNYEAQ (reference sequence). The CDR3 runs to 16 residues. The CDR3 DNA reads TGTGCTAGCAGCTTAGTGGCGAGGGGTCTCGGCACTGAAGCTTTCTTT. Residues: CASSLVARGLGTEAFF.

There are a few counts of this clone. One end of the junction is discordant with germline, which a read error may explain. This sequence joins TRBV12-5 and TRBJ2-7; 12 nucleotides match TRBD2. In germline, CDR1 is LGHNT, CDR2 FRNRAP. The CDR3 consists of 13 residues. The CDR3 DNA is TGTGCTAGTGGTTTTACTAGCGGGAGGATTCGCGACTTC. Translating it yields CASGFTSGRIRDF.